The clone carrying this TCR beta chain was recorded at least ten times. TCRdb used MiXCR to reprocess the 5' RACE reads, holding one entry per CDR3 protein. Seen here are 20,000 to 25,000 distinct CDR3 sequences, less than 40% observed once, and the top ten hold 2% to 2.5%. The CDR3 runs to 15 residues. Germline assignment: CDR1 MNHEY and CDR2 SMNVEV (reference sequence). Unmatched junction bases numbered 9, after V lost 5 bases and J lost 5 bases. The TCR comes from a female donor with breast cancer. Material for sequencing was tumor-infiltrating naive CD4+ T cells sorted from the breast tumor. Subset described: naive CD4+ T cells, CD4+CD45RA+CD25-. The rearrangement joins TRBV27 to TRBJ1-2, with 9 bases matching TRBD1. The CDR3 nucleotides read TGTGCCAGCAGTCCCACCGGGACAGGGTATTATGGCTACACCTTC. Residues: CASSPTGTGYYGYTF.